What follows describes a single T cell receptor beta chain. The antigen is not known. PCR involved 60 Vbeta and 13 Jbeta primers. The assay was immunoSEQ multiplex PCR, and TCRdb's table has in-frame clones only and misses some. The sample carries fewer than 250,000 clones, 65% to 85% recorded once. The source of the sample is a study of cytomegalovirus exposure and HLA in healthy donors. Broader study findings: A few chains tied to CMV proved CMV antigen-specific in vitro.

With 0 bases removed from V and 6 bases from J, the gap between germline ends came to 11 bases. The CDR3 length is 14 residues. The germline V gene encodes CDR1 MGHRA and CDR2 YSYEKL. The origin of this receptor is a man aged 25 to 40 in good health and CMV-seronegative. Sample: PBMCs. This chain links TRBV4-1 with TRBJ1-2, with D unclear. The CDR3, as DNA: TGCGCCAGCAGCCAAGATCCCCCTTCGGATGGCTACACCTTC. It codes for CASSQDPPSDGYTF.